This T cell receptor beta chain was retrieved from a study of cytomegalovirus exposure and HLA in healthy donors. Overall study context: Genetic ancestry analysis placed 81% of the 398 donors that were genotyped in the Caucasian-associated cluster. Findings of the study overall: In vitro, a few CMV-associated chains proved specific for CMV antigens. Prior analysis indicated that the majority of TCR beta V segments exhibited productivity approximately 87% or approximately 30% of the time. Most TCR sequences were rare, but some public TCRs occurred in many donors.

About this clone: The antigen is unknown.

The PCR was carried out with 60 Vbeta primers and 13 Jbeta primers. Here immunoSEQ multiplex PCR was the method, and the copy in TCRdb shows in-frame clones only, minus some. The table has 100,000 to 150,000 clones, 80% seen once. V was trimmed by 6 bases and J by 5 bases, leaving 13 bases between them. The CDR3 is made up of 14 amino acids. Germline V CDR1 and CDR2: MDHEN, SYDVKM. Sequences were obtained from PBMCs. The gene calls are TRBV28 and TRBJ1-4, with D unresolved. The sequence came from a female donor in good health and CMV-seronegative. The CDR3 here is CASSSREKNEKLFF. In nucleotides, the CDR3 is TGTGCCAGCAGCTCCCGGGAGAAAAATGAAAAACTGTTTTTT.